These 8 T cell receptor beta chains share one sample of origin, sequenced in a study of T cell repertoires in cytomegalovirus infection. These receptors' antigens are unknown. TCRdb called the reads again in MiXCR, with one record for every CDR3 protein. The sample contains about 83,000 distinct CDR3 sequences, approximately 32% of which appear only once. The specimen comprised CD8+ T cells from cultured PBMCs, sampled from culture after CMV antigen stimulation. These receptors all stem from a human donor in good health (CMV status not recorded). Some clones in this sample may be carry-over from other donors' samples.

Points on this clonotype: An end of the junction does not agree with germline; a read error may underlie this. The chain recombines TRBV11-3 with TRBJ2-1; no clear D. Germline V CDR1 and CDR2: SGHNT, YENEEA. CDR3 length: 12 residues. CDR3 coding DNA: TGTGTCAGCAGCCCGAGTGGTACAGTGCAGTTCTTC. Its protein product is CVSSPSGTVQFF.

This clonotype was seen more than once but under ten times. The rearrangement uses TRBV7-2 and TRBJ2-3; 8 bases align to TRBD2. Germline assignment: CDR1 SGHTA and CDR2 FQGNSA. V shed 4 bases and J 4 bases; nucleotides not matched to a gene: 13. The CDR3 is 17 residues long. In nucleotides, the CDR3 is TGTGCCAGCAGCTCACTAGCGGCGGGGGGCCACGCAGATACGCAGTATTTT. This codes for CASSSLAAGGHADTQYF.

The chain links TRBV29-1 to TRBJ2-7; 8 bases match TRBD1. The V segment lost 2 bases and the J segment 2 bases; nucleotides outside the gene matches: 5. Germline CDR1 and CDR2: SQVTM and ANQGSEA. The CDR3 length is 14 residues. The CDR3 DNA reads as TGCAGCGTTGAATTCAGGGGGCGGGCCTACGAGCAGTACTTC. Amino acid sequence: CSVEFRGRAYEQYF.

This chain connects TRBV19 to TRBJ1-4, with unresolved D. The CDR3 spans 13 residues. V was trimmed by 2 bases and J by 10 bases, leaving 11 bases between them. Germline lookup yields CDR1 LNHDA and CDR2 SQIVND (reference sequence). For the CDR3, the DNA is TGTGCCAGTAGTATACTCCTATCTGGAAAACTGTTTTTT. Translating gives CASSILLSGKLFF.

The chain uses TRBV12-3 or TRBV12-4 and TRBJ2-5; D remains unclear. V was pared by 6 bases and J by 4 bases, with 15 bases between. The CDR3 has 14 amino acids. CDR3 bases: TGTGCCAGCAGCCCGCTGGTATACACAGAGACCCAGTACTTC. This codes for CASSPLVYTETQYF.

The V and J genes are TRBV5-5 and TRBJ1-2; no reliable D call. The V and J ends lost 4 bases and 3 bases respectively, with 19 bases between them. The germline V gene encodes CDR1 SGHKS and CDR2 YYEKEE (reference sequence). This CDR3 has 16 amino acids. CDR3 nucleotides: TGTGCCAGCAGCCAAGCTTCCGGCCCCCGTGACTATGGCTACACCTTC. Translated, it gives CASSQASGPRDYGYTF. Variable domain in full (rest from reference TRBV5-5 and TRBJ1-2): DAGVTQSPTHLIKTRGQQVTLRCSPISGHKSVSWYQQVLGQGPQFIFQYYEKEERGRGNFPDRFSARQFPNYSSELNVNALLLGDSALYLCASSQASGPRDYGYTFGSGTRLTVV.

CDR3 in amino acids: CASSVGATSTDTQYF. CDR3 in DNA: TGTGCCAGCAGCGTAGGAGCGACTAGCACAGATACGCAGTATTTT. The chain has TRBV9 and TRBJ2-3; D is unclear. Germline lookup yields CDR1 SGDLS and CDR2 YYNGEE. V dropped 0 bases and J dropped 0 bases, with 8 bases sitting between them. The CDR3 loop spans 15 amino acids.

This clonotype was observed at least ten times. The chain links TRBV7-9 to TRBJ1-2; no clear D gene. V was clipped by 5 bases and J by 4 bases, with 17 bases between them. Germline V lookup: CDR1 SEHNR, CDR2 FQNEAQ (reference sequence). The CDR3 sequence is 15 residues long. CDR3 sequence: CASSERTVLFYGYTF. The CDR3 DNA reads as TGTGCCAGCAGCGAGCGGACGGTCCTATTCTATGGCTACACCTTC.